This T cell receptor beta chain came from a study of identical twins. Trimming took 4 bases from V and 4 from J, leaving 14 bases between them. CDR3 length: 15 amino acids. CDR1 and CDR2 (germline): SGHRS, YFSETQ. Regarding the study as a whole: Zero-insertion results could be subject to partial confounding by invariant MAIT and iNKT cells. Clonotypes of the beta chain that were abundant in cord blood carried fewer insertions (memory repertoires showed none).

In the case of this clonotype: Its antigen is not identified.

TCRdb called the 5' RACE reads again in MiXCR, with one record for every CDR3 protein. The sample lists about 890,000 distinct CDR3 sequences; over 9% were seen once. These data were also reused for a study on yellow fever vaccine responses in identical twins. Turning to that study: Reportedly, twins' vaccine T cell responses looked partly convergent and partly personalized.

The clonotype originates from a young woman in good health. The sample comprised PBMCs. The chain carries TRBV5-1 and TRBJ1-4, with a possible D match to TRBD1 (5 bases). The CDR3 sequence is CASSPRVGLNEKLFF. The CDR3 region has the DNA TGCGCCAGCAGCCCCAGGGTGGGCCTTAATGAAAAACTGTTTTTT.